This T cell receptor (beta chain) was sequenced in a study of early T cells in non-severe SARS-CoV-2 infection (dated by TCRdb to about 2021). About the study as a whole: Because TCR sequencing relied on bulk RNA taken from unsorted whole blood, pairing of alpha and beta chains was not possible. The paper's findings and limits, for the study overall: VDJdb matching was skewed toward anti-spike CD8 responses, so virus-specific expansions were likely underestimated and private and CD4 specificities were missed.

A case-control design nested within a healthcare worker cohort in London, UK, was used, with weekly nasopharyngeal swab PCR tests and blood sampling performed. Between 23 and 31 March 2020, the week of the UK lockdown, healthcare workers were enrolled and then followed up weekly for as long as 16 weeks. Comments on this clonotype: Its antigen target is currently unknown. One end of the junction varies from germline; a read error may be responsible.

Preparation of the library involved 5' RACE. The instrument given in TCRdb is NextSeq 500. To correct for sequencing error and PCR bias, the TCR library protocol tagged individual cDNA molecules with unique molecular identifiers. Both TCR alpha and beta chains were sequenced, and tight co-correlation was observed between alpha and beta sequence abundances in each sample. The original pipeline was this. Decombinator V4 was used to annotate TCR sequences for V gene, J gene and CDR3. Expanded TCRs were defined as changing significantly between any two time points under a Poisson model with p below 0.0001. TCR abundances were normalised to the total number of TCRs sequenced per sample and expressed as counts per million. VDJdb, accessed 1 November 2021, was searched for CMV, EBV and SARS-CoV-2 annotated TCRs, with TCRs annotated for multiple antigens excluded. TCRdb reran the public reads through fastp at Q25 and MiXCR, keeping productive beta chains. When rows share a CDR3 protein, they turn into one entry using the most common DNA and genes. The V and J calls shown here were made by TCRdb, not taken from the authors' results. The sample contains tens of thousands of distinct CDR3 sequences, about 5.9% of them found a single time. The top ten clones comprise about 7.8% of the sample.

Specimen: whole blood, collected at baseline. The TCR was taken from an adult who was a healthcare worker with PCR-confirmed SARS-CoV-2 infection or an uninfected control (not recorded which).

CDR3 sequence: CVSSGGPHYEQYF. Here is the DNA: TGTGTCAGCAGCGGCGGACCGCACTACGAGCAGTACTTC. The chain is assembled from TRBV9 and TRBJ2-7; the D region possibly corresponds to TRBD2 (5 bases align). From the cysteine through the phenylalanine, the CDR3 covers 13 amino acids. Only the CDR3 region is kept as DNA, spanning 39 bases read in frame from base 1. CDR1 and CDR2, per the germline V gene, are SGDLS and YYNGEE.